These T cell receptor beta chains were read from a single sample in a study of shared clonotypes between healthy human individuals. The data were produced by immunoSEQ multiplex PCR, yet TCRdb's version contains in-frame clones alone and is incomplete. Counted here are about 600,000 clones, about 96% occurring once; the ten biggest clones make up approximately 0.057%. Material for sequencing was naive CD4+ T cells sorted from blood. The receptors here all came from a woman in her twenties or thirties in good health. Each CDR3 is given with its conserved first and last residue. D genes are given only for firm matches. A row's size may be missing; if present it is once, few, many or a size class.

TRBV6-5	-	-	TRBJ1-2	TGTGCCAGCAGTTCAGGATCCTATGGCTACACCTTC	CASSSGSYGYTF
TRBV28	-	-	TRBJ1-2	TGTGCCAGCACCCCTATTTGGGCCGACTATGGCTACACCTTC	CASTPIWADYGYTF
TRBV11-1	TRBD1	once	TRBJ2-7	TGTGCCAGCAGCTTAAGGACAGGTAGGGAGCAGTACTTC	CASSLRTGREQYF
TRBV7-9	TRBD2	-	TRBJ2-7	TGTGCCAGCAGCTTAGGGGCTAGCGGGACCTACGAGCAGTACTTC	CASSLGASGTYEQYF
TRBV30	-	-	TRBJ1-4	TGTGCCTGGGGCAGTGGGGTCATTATAGAAAAACTGTTTTTT	CAWGSGVIIEKLFF
TRBV19	-	-	TRBJ1-1	TGTGCCAGTAGTCCCCTATCGACAAGGGAGCGCACTGAAGCTTTCTTT	CASSPLSTRERTEAFF
TRBV28	-	-	TRBJ2-1	TGTGCCAGCAGTTTACCCGGCCGTCGGAATGAGCAGTTCTTC	CASSLPGRRNEQFF
TRBV2	-	-	TRBJ2-1	TGTGCCAGCAGTGAGTTGGGCAGCTACAATGAGCAGTTCTTC	CASSELGSYNEQFF
TRBV30	-	few	TRBJ1-2	TGTGCCTGGACAGCCACTAACTATGGCTACACCTTC	CAWTATNYGYTF
TRBV5-1	TRBD1	-	TRBJ1-2	TGCGCCAGCAGCCGTCCCGGGACAGGGTTGGTAGAACGCTACACCTTC	CASSRPGTGLVERYTF
TRBV11-3	-	once	TRBJ2-7	TGTGCCAGCAGCTTAGGCCAAACTAACGAGCAGTACTTC	CASSLGQTNEQYF
TRBV5-1	TRBD2	-	TRBJ2-5	TGCGCCAGCAGCCCCCTAGCGGATAAAGAGACCCAGTACTTC	CASSPLADKETQYF
TRBV10-2	-	-	TRBJ1-1	TGCGCCAGCAGCCCCTTCGGGAACACTGAAGCTTTCTTT	CASSPFGNTEAFF
TRBV27	-	-	TRBJ1-2	TGTGCCAGCAGTTATGCCCCGGCGCCGGCGGGCTATGGCTACACCTTC	CASSYAPAPAGYGYTF
TRBV28	-	-	TRBJ2-7	TGTGCCAGCGGTAGACAGACAAGCCCCTACGAGCAGTACTTC	CASGRQTSPYEQYF
TRBV19	-	few	TRBJ1-1	TGTGCCAGTAGTACGGGTTATGGTGAAGCTTTCTTT	CASSTGYGEAFF
TRBV18	-	-	TRBJ2-3	TGTGCCAGCTCACCACAGGGGTCCGGCACAGATACGCAGTATTTT	CASSPQGSGTDTQYF
TRBV5-1	TRBD1	-	TRBJ1-2	TGCGCCAGCAGCTCCTTTGACAGGGCCGGGGGCTACACCTTC	CASSSFDRAGGYTF
TRBV2	-	-	TRBJ2-1	TGTGCCAGCAGTGGGCGAGCGGGCTTTAACAATGAGCAGTTCTTC	CASSGRAGFNNEQFF
TRBV28	TRBD1	-	TRBJ1-1	TGTGCCAGCAGTCCAGGACAGGGGGTCCTGAACACTGAAGCTTTCTTT	CASSPGQGVLNTEAFF
TRBV18	-	-	TRBJ2-5	TGTGCCAGCTCACCCGGGCCAGGGCGGATCCGGGAGACCCAGTACTTC	CASSPGPGRIRETQYF
TRBV28	-	-	TRBJ1-2	TGTGCCAGCAGCCCCCGTCTTGGGCGTATTAATGGCTACACCTTC	CASSPRLGRINGYTF
TRBV7-2	TRBD1	-	TRBJ2-7	TGTGCCAGCAGCTTCGGACAGGTTTTTACCTACGAGCAGTACTTC	CASSFGQVFTYEQYF
TRBV6-4	TRBD1	-	TRBJ2-2	TGTGCCAGCAGCCATCATCCCGGGACAGGGAACACCGGGGAGCTGTTTTTT	CASSHHPGTGNTGELFF
TRBV18	-	-	TRBJ2-5	TGTGCCAGCTCACCTAAGACTCAAGCTCGGGAGACCCAGTACTTC	CASSPKTQARETQYF
TRBV19	TRBD2	-	TRBJ2-1	TGTGCCAGTAGTACGAATAGCGGGAAGTACTACAATGAGCAGTTCTTC	CASSTNSGKYYNEQFF
TRBV19	-	once	TRBJ2-7	TGTGCCAGTAGTATAGATCGGGAGTACAGCGAGCAGTACTTC	CASSIDREYSEQYF
TRBV9	-	-	TRBJ2-1	TGTGCCAGCTCCCCCAATTCCGGAGGTTACAATGAGCAGTTCTTC	CASSPNSGGYNEQFF
TRBV2	TRBD1	-	TRBJ2-2	TGTGCCAGCAAACGGGACAGGCTGCGCGGGGAGCTGTTTTTT	CASKRDRLRGELFF
TRBV7-2	-	-	TRBJ1-2	TGTGCCAGCAGCTTAGCGGGGTTTGGCTACACCTTC	CASSLAGFGYTF
TRBV5-1	TRBD2	-	TRBJ2-7	TGCGCCAGCAGCTTGGTTGGGACTACCTTCGGGGAGCAGTACTTC	CASSLVGTTFGEQYF
TRBV6-1	TRBD2	-	TRBJ2-7	TGTGCCAGCAGTGAAGTTAAGGCGGGAGGGCGCCACGAGCAGTACTTC	CASSEVKAGGRHEQYF
TRBV28	TRBD1	once	TRBJ2-7	TGTGCCAGCAGTCGGACAGGGCACTCCTACGAGCAGTACTTC	CASSRTGHSYEQYF
TRBV19	TRBD2	-	TRBJ2-1	TGTGCCAGTAGTATAGATTCAGCGGGAGGCGCCTACAATGAGCAGTTCTTC	CASSIDSAGGAYNEQFF
TRBV5-1	-	-	TRBJ1-1	TGCGCCAGCAGCTTGGCCGGAGAGACTGAAGCTTTCTTT	CASSLAGETEAFF
TRBV27	TRBD2	-	TRBJ2-1	TGTGCCAGCAGTCCCCCCCCCGGACTAGCGGGTCGGAATGAGCAGTTCTTC	CASSPPPGLAGRNEQFF
TRBV6-1	TRBD1	-	TRBJ2-1	TGTGCCAGCAGTGCTTTCACGACAGGGCCGGGCAATGAGCAGTTCTTC	CASSAFTTGPGNEQFF
TRBV2	TRBD2	-	TRBJ2-3	TGTGCCAGCAGTGAAAGAGGGACTACCCCTCGGGCGCAGTATTTT	CASSERGTTPRAQYF
TRBV27	TRBD1	few	TRBJ1-2	TGTGCCAGCAGTTGGACCGACAGGGAGGGTGGCTACACCTTC	CASSWTDREGGYTF
TRBV7-8	-	once	TRBJ1-1	TGTGCCAGCAGCCTACCCCCCGGGGGGAACACTGAAGCTTTCTTT	CASSLPPGGNTEAFF
TRBV5-4	TRBD1	-	TRBJ2-5	TGTGCCAGCAGCTTGGGTGGACAGGGGATGCAAGAGACCCAGTACTTC	CASSLGGQGMQETQYF
TRBV9	TRBD2	-	TRBJ2-2	TGTGCCAGCAGCGTAGTAGGACTAGCGGCGAACACCGGGGAGCTGTTTTTT	CASSVVGLAANTGELFF
TRBV5-4	-	-	TRBJ2-1	TGTGCCAGCAGACGTGACTCAATGGGGGACAATGAGCAGTTCTTC	CASRRDSMGDNEQFF
TRBV2	-	-	TRBJ2-5	TGTGCCAGTACGCCCGGGGAGACCCAGTACTTC	CASTPGETQYF
TRBV5-1	TRBD2	-	TRBJ2-1	TGCGCCAGCAGAGGTGGACTAGCGGGAGGGCCTGGCAATGAGCAGTTCTTC	CASRGGLAGGPGNEQFF
TRBV19	TRBD1	-	TRBJ1-3	TGTGCCAGTCTAGCCCTGGGACAGGTCAACTCTGGAAACACCATATATTTT	CASLALGQVNSGNTIYF